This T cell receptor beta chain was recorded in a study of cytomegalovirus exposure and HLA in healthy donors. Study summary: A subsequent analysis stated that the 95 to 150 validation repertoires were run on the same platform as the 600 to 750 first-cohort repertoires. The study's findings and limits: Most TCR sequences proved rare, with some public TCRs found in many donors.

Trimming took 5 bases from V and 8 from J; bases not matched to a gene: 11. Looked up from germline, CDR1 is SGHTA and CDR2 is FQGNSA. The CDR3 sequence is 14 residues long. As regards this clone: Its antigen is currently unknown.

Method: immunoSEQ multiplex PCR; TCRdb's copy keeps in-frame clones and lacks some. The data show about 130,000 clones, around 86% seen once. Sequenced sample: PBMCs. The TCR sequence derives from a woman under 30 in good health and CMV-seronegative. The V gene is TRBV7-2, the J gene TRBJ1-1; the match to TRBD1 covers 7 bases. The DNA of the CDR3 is TGTGCCAGCAGCACCACTCCAGGGGGGTCCGAAGCTTTCTTT. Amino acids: CASSTTPGGSEAFF. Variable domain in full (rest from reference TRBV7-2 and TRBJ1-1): GAGVSQSPSNKVTEKGKDVELRCDPISGHTALYWYRQSLGQGLEFLIYFQGNSAPDKSGLPSDRFSAERTGGSVSTLTIQRTQQEDSAVYLCASSTTPGGSEAFFGQGTRLTVV.